One and the same sample provided the 7 T cell receptor beta chains below, sequenced in a study of blood T cells in healthy people across ages. The use of a sample-barcoded 5' primer and a J-beta primer mix characterized a second PCR of roughly 6 to 11 cycles. TCRdb re-called the 5' RACE reads with MiXCR, one entry per CDR3 protein. The table shows about 600,000 distinct CDR3 sequences, with 40% to 55% occurring only once. Input material: blood. The receptors were gathered from a man older than 75 in good health.

This clonotype was recorded at least ten times. The chain links TRBV5-4 to TRBJ2-1, with D perhaps given as TRBD1 or TRBD2 (5 bases each). The CDR3 extends over 15 amino acids. Trimming removed 1 base at V and 2 bases at J, with 10 bases between. The V gene's germline CDR1 is SGHNT and CDR2 YYREEE (reference sequence). The CDR3 is CASSLLGDPYNEQFF. For the CDR3, the DNA is TGTGCCAGCAGCTTGCTTGGGGACCCCTACAATGAGCAGTTCTTC.

CDR3 in amino acids: CASSYGATYQETQYF. In DNA, the CDR3 is TGTGCCAGCAGTTACGGGGCTACGTACCAAGAGACCCAGTACTTC. This chain uses TRBV6-2 or TRBV6-3 with TRBJ2-5, with D possibly TRBD1 on 5 matching bases. This CDR3 has 15 residues. Trimming removed 2 bases from V and 0 bases from J, with 10 bases in between. In germline, CDR1 is MNHEY, CDR2 SVGEGT.

This clonotype occurred many times. J is TRBJ2-7 and V is TRBV6-5, with D perhaps TRBD1 or TRBD2 (5 bases each). V shed 5 bases and J shed 3 bases, with 23 bases lying between them. The CDR3 consists of 17 residues. The V gene's germline CDR1 is MNHEY and CDR2 SVGAGI. The CDR3 protein is CASSLNRDPGWNYEQYF. The CDR3, as DNA: TGTGCCAGCAGTCTAAACCGGGACCCCGGTTGGAACTACGAGCAGTACTTC.

Remarks on this clonotype: This could be a read error, since a much larger clone is one nucleotide away. The genes are TRBV6-6 and TRBJ2-1, with 9 bases aligning to TRBD2. This CDR3 is built from 15 residues. The trim removed 5 bases at V and 4 bases at J, leaving 6 bases unmatched. Germline CDR1 MNHNY, CDR2 SVGAGI (reference sequence). CDR3 in amino acids: CASSRAGGGYNEQFF. Here the CDR3 DNA reads TGTGCCAGCAGTCGAGCGGGAGGAGGTTACAATGAGCAGTTCTTC.

This clonotype has a handful of counts. The chain joins TRBV29-1 to TRBJ2-1, with D possibly TRBD2 on 6 matching bases. CDR3 length: 12 residues. Trimming cost V 5 bases and J 9 bases, with 14 bases left between them. Germline V gene lookup returns CDR1 SQVTM and CDR2 ANQGSEA. DNA for the CDR3: TGCAGCGTTACCCGGACTACGGGTGAGCAGTTCTTC. This translates into CSVTRTTGEQFF.

V usage is TRBV7-2 and J usage is TRBJ2-3; TRBD2 agrees at 11 bases. The CDR3 sequence is 16 residues long. V shed 5 bases and J 2 bases; nucleotides not matched to a gene: 6. Per germline, CDR1 SGHTA and CDR2 FQGNSA. The chain's CDR3 is CASSKTLAGVTDTQYF. CDR3 bases: TGTGCCAGCAGCAAAACACTAGCGGGAGTCACAGATACGCAGTATTTT.

This clonotype turned up a few times. The chain recombines TRBV12-3 or TRBV12-4 with TRBJ2-3, with D maybe TRBD2 (5 bases). The V end lost 3 bases, the J end lost 6 bases, and 10 bases lay between the germline ends. CDR3 size: 13 residues. The CDR3 here is CASSLREWDTQYF. For the CDR3, the DNA is TGTGCCAGCAGTTTGAGGGAATGGGATACGCAGTATTTT.